The present entry profiles one T cell receptor (beta chain) with its context. These data originate in a study of blood T cell repertoires in COVID-19. Study as a whole: In each case, the material was cDNA or gDNA derived from T cells, B-cell-depleted T cells, or PBMCs.

In the original processing: Amplified reference gene primers provided the basis for estimating nucleated cell counts. This table comes from immunoSEQ multiplex PCR, and its TCRdb copy is limited to in-frame clones, with some not included. D and trimming come from the DNA, and the V and J calls and clone size come from that table. The top ten hold approximately 2% of the sample, which has more than 85,000 clones, roughly 88% seen once. The germline V gene encodes CDR1 MDHEN and CDR2 SYDVKM. Deletions cut 6 bases from V and 2 bases from J, with 14 bases between. This CDR3 is built from 14 residues. The origin of this receptor is a man aged 50-59 years with COVID-19, enrolled during active disease. The V gene is TRBV28, the J gene TRBJ2-7; tentative D call: TRBD1 (6 bases). Sequences were obtained from peripheral blood. The CDR3 DNA sequence: TGTGCCAGCAGCTCCGGGACATACCCCTACGAGCAGTACTTC. Translation: CASSSGTYPYEQYF. The full variable domain, completed using reference TRBV28 and TRBJ2-7, is DVKVTQSSRYLVKRTGEKVFLECVQDMDHENMFWYRQDPGLGLRLIYFSYDVKMKEKGDIPEGYSVSREKKERFSLILESASTNQTSMYLCASSSGTYPYEQYFGPGTRLTVT.